The 8 T cell receptor beta chains below were found in one sample sequenced in a study of cytomegalovirus exposure and HLA in healthy donors. Method: immunoSEQ multiplex PCR; TCRdb's copy keeps in-frame clones and lacks some. The sample lists about 240,000 clones; about 83% were seen once. What was sequenced was PBMCs. Every receptor here comes from a man between 18 and 35 years old in good health and CMV-seronegative.

J is TRBJ2-1 and V is TRBV15; 9 bases line up with TRBD2. The germline V gene encodes CDR1 LNHNV and CDR2 YYDKDF (reference sequence). After removal of 5 bases from V and 6 bases from J, the junction contained 14 bases not matched to a gene. CDR3 size: 17 residues. The chain's CDR3 is CATSLRSTSGGGNEQFF. CDR3 DNA sequence: TGTGCCACCAGCCTGCGATCGACTAGCGGAGGAGGCAATGAGCAGTTCTTC.

This rearrangement joins TRBV27 to TRBJ2-1; D remains unclear. The germline CDR1 and CDR2 sequences are MNHEY and SMNVEV (reference sequence). The CDR3 extends over 13 amino acids. Trimming left V 2 bases short and J 3 bases short, with 5 bases between. The CDR3 DNA reads TGTGCCAGCAGTTTACCAGGCTACAATGAGCAGTTCTTC. Its protein is CASSLPGYNEQFF.

The rearrangement links TRBV7-6 to TRBJ2-2, with D unresolved. This CDR3 has 17 amino acids. Trimming shortened V by 4 bases and J by 1 base, and 16 bases separated the two germline ends. Germline assignment: CDR1 SGHVS and CDR2 FNYEAQ. Here the CDR3 DNA reads TGTGCCAGCAGCTCACCCAGACTTTCTTTGAACACCGGGGAGCTGTTTTTT. This gives the protein CASSSPRLSLNTGELFF.

The rearrangement uses TRBV27 and TRBJ2-3; 10 positions match TRBD1. Germline values: CDR1 MNHEY, CDR2 SMNVEV (reference sequence). The CDR3 loop spans 14 amino acids. The V gene end was trimmed by 2 bases and the J gene end by 4 bases; junction bases not matched to a gene: 0. CDR3 loop: CASSLDRGPDTQYF. CDR3 coding DNA: TGTGCCAGCAGTTTAGACAGGGGGCCAGATACGCAGTATTTT.

The chain carries TRBV4-1 and TRBJ2-1, with 7 bases lining up with TRBD2. Germline values: CDR1 MGHRA, CDR2 YSYEKL. J lost 8 bases, V lost 2 bases, and 3 bases had no gene match. The CDR3 has 13 amino acids. The CDR3 sequence is CASSQLRGDEQFF. As DNA, the CDR3 is TGCGCCAGCAGCCAATTACGGGGGGATGAGCAGTTCTTC.

This rearrangement joins TRBV5-1 to TRBJ1-2; 9 nucleotides match TRBD1. Trimming at V came to 0 bases and at J to 7 bases, leaving 4 bases not matched to a gene. This CDR3 is built from 14 residues. Germline values: CDR1 SGHRS, CDR2 YFSETQ. The CDR3 DNA is TGCGCCAGCAGCTTGGGGGACAGGGCCGGTGGCTACACCTTC. Translating it yields CASSLGDRAGGYTF.

A few counts support this clone. This chain joins TRBV2 and TRBJ2-7; 8 nucleotides match TRBD1. This CDR3 contains 14 residues. Germline V gene data show CDR1 as SNHLY and CDR2 as FYNNEI. Trimming cost V 4 bases and J 4 bases; bases outside gene matches: 6. The CDR3 region has the DNA TGTGCCAGCAGTGGACAGGGGTTGGGATACGAGCAGTACTTC. Protein: CASSGQGLGYEQYF.

The chain uses TRBV6-5 and TRBJ1-4; D ambiguous. The CDR3 covers 15 residues. Germline V gene data show CDR1 as MNHEY and CDR2 as SVGAGI. V was trimmed by 0 bases and J by 8 bases, leaving 13 bases between them. CDR3 region: CASSYSPAAGEKLFF. The DNA for the CDR3 is TGTGCCAGCAGTTACTCCCCGGCGGCCGGAGAAAAACTGTTTTTT.